In this sample, the clone carrying this T cell receptor beta chain turned up a few times. Its antigen remains unidentified. The V and J ends lost 0 bases and 0 bases respectively, with 13 bases between them. The germline gives CDR1 SGHRS, CDR2 YFSETQ. This CDR3 comprises 17 residues. This sample is part of a study of blood T cells in healthy people across ages. Study-wide results and limits: Age showed a roughly linear inverse relationship with TCR beta diversity per million T cells.

It was with a sample-barcoded 5' primer and a J-beta primer mix that a second PCR of roughly 7 to 12 cycles was run. Researchers report that each sample yielded at least 3 million CDR3-containing paired-end reads. TCRdb passed the 5' RACE reads through MiXCR, listing each CDR3 protein once. The profile shows 700,000 or so distinct CDR3 sequences, 22% of them singletons. Roughly 10 milliliters of peripheral blood were drawn from each donor. The specimen sequenced was blood. The chain links TRBV5-1 to TRBJ2-1; a possible D gene is TRBD2 (5 bases). The TCR was taken from a man in his 70s in good health. CDR3 DNA: TGCGCCAGCAGCTTGGTGGCGTTGGGGAGCTCCTACAATGAGCAGTTCTTC. Its protein is CASSLVALGSSYNEQFF.